Listed here are 10 T cell receptor beta chains from one sample, sequenced in a study of STAT5B mutations in CD4+ large granular lymphocyte leukemia. The data were produced by immunoSEQ multiplex PCR, yet TCRdb's version contains in-frame clones alone and is incomplete. This sample has tens of thousands of clones, with 55% to 75% found just once. Sequencing was performed on CD4+ T cells from blood buffy coats. The source is a human donor in good health.

This chain connects TRBV6-6 to TRBJ2-1; 9 bases are a match to TRBD1. CDR1 and CDR2 (germline): MNHNY, SVGAGI (reference sequence). Germline trimming cut 6 bases from V and 6 bases from J; bases unmatched to any gene: 0. The CDR3 runs 12 residues. The CDR3 region is CASRTGGNEQFF. CDR3 nucleotides: TGTGCCAGCAGGACAGGGGGCAATGAGCAGTTCTTC.

The chain employs TRBV7-8 and TRBJ1-3; TRBD1 is a possible D gene (5 bases). V was shortened by 0 bases and J by 2 bases, with 11 bases between the two germline ends. The CDR3 runs to 16 residues. CDR1 is SGHVS and CDR2 is FQNEAQ in the germline V gene. In DNA, the CDR3 is TGTGCCAGCAGCTTAGCAACGAGGGGCCCTGGAAACACCATATATTTT. It yields the protein CASSLATRGPGNTIYF.

The J gene is TRBJ1-2, the V gene TRBV7-2; TRBD1 aligns across 7 bases. J was trimmed by 3 bases and V by 0 bases; bases with no gene match: 1. The CDR3 extends over 14 amino acids. Germline CDR1 SGHTA, CDR2 FQGNSA. The CDR3 DNA is TGTGCCAGCAGCTTAGCGGGACAGTACTATGGCTACACCTTC. Protein: CASSLAGQYYGYTF.

The chain couples TRBV6-6 to TRBJ2-7; the match to TRBD2 covers 7 bases. Germline CDR1 and CDR2: MNHNY and SVGAGI (reference sequence). Germline trimming cut 5 bases from V and 3 bases from J; bases unmatched to any gene: 7. The CDR3 is 14 residues long. CDR3 DNA sequence: TGTGCCAGCAGTAGAGAGCGGGGCTACTACGAGCAGTACGTC. Amino acids: CASSRERGYYEQYV.

A single count supports this clone. V gene TRBV28 combines with J gene TRBJ1-4; D remains ambiguous. CDR3 size: 14 residues. In germline, CDR1 is MDHEN, CDR2 SYDVKM. Between the trimmed V and J ends, which lost 8 bases and 7 bases, there was a span of 17 bases. The CDR3 DNA follows: TGTGCCAGCGCCCCCCCCCGAATTAGTGAAAAACTGTTTTTT. This translates into CASAPPRISEKLFF.

The V gene is TRBV5-1, the J gene TRBJ1-1; 7 positions match TRBD1. The length of the CDR3 is 14 residues. Germline CDR1 reads SGHRS; CDR2 reads YFSETQ. V was pared by 4 bases and J by 1 base, with 4 bases of the junction left unmatched. Written as DNA, the CDR3 is TGCGCCAGCAGCATCTGGACAGGGAACACTGAAGCTTTCTTT. Translation gives CASSIWTGNTEAFF.

The V and J genes are TRBV5-8 and TRBJ1-5; unclear D gene. The length of the CDR3 is 14 residues. CDR1 and CDR2 from the germline V gene are SGHTS and YDEGEE. Trimming removed 0 bases at V and 4 bases at J, with 8 bases between. The CDR3 loop is CASSLEAGNQPQHF. The CDR3 coding sequence is TGTGCCAGCAGCTTGGAGGCCGGGAATCAGCCCCAGCATTTT. Full variable domain (outside the CDR3, taken from reference TRBV5-8 and TRBJ1-5): EAGVTQSPTHLIKTRGQQATLRCSPISGHTSVYWYQQALGLGLQFLLWYDEGEERNRGNFPPRFSGRQFPNYSSELNVNALELEDSALYLCASSLEAGNQPQHFGDGTRLSIL.

The chain couples TRBV6-9 to TRBJ2-5; TRBD1 matches 10 bases. Germline lookup yields CDR1 MNHGY and CDR2 SVAAGI. Unmatched junction bases numbered 10, after V lost 5 bases and J lost 10 bases. CDR3 length: 14 residues. As DNA, the CDR3 is TGTGCCAGCAGTACCGACAGGGGGCTATTAGACCAGTACTTC. It encodes CASSTDRGLLDQYF.

The rearrangement joins TRBV28 to TRBJ2-2; 9 nucleotides match TRBD2. After removal of 7 bases from V and 2 bases from J, the junction contained 14 bases not matched to a gene. This CDR3 region has 18 residues. Germline CDR1 is MDHEN and CDR2 is SYDVKM. CDR3 DNA: TGTGCCAGCATATCGGGTAGCGGGGGCCCTTATAACACCGGGGAGCTGTTTTTT. Amino acid sequence: CASISGSGGPYNTGELFF.

The rearrangement links TRBV2 to TRBJ1-1, with unresolved D. The germline gives CDR1 SNHLY, CDR2 FYNNEI. The CDR3 consists of 14 residues. V was clipped by 7 bases and J by 1 base, with 13 bases between them. This chain's CDR3 is CASILLAGNTEAFF. The CDR3 DNA sequence: TGTGCCAGCATCCTTCTGGCGGGGAACACTGAAGCTTTCTTT.